One and the same sample provided the 27 T cell receptor beta chains below, sequenced in a study of shared clonotypes between healthy human individuals. The table came from immunoSEQ multiplex PCR; TCRdb's copy has only in-frame clones and leaves some out. The top ten hold more than 0.95% of the sample, which has just over 2,000,000 clones, about 95% seen once. It was CD45RO-negative cells, positively selected for CCR7, that made up naive CD8 cells, with terminally differentiated effector memory CD45RA+ cells excluded. Sequencing was performed on naive CD8+ T cells sorted from blood. The receptors stem from a man younger than 30 in good health.

V usage is TRBV28 and J usage is TRBJ1-4, with unresolved D. The germline CDR1 and CDR2 sequences are MDHEN and SYDVKM. The CDR3 length is 16 residues. V lost 2 bases and J 6 bases, leaving 16 bases between the germline ends. CDR3 sequence (DNA): TGTGCCAGCAGTTTAGAAGTCGCAGCCGATTATGAAAAACTGTTTTTT. Its translation: CASSLEVAADYEKLFF.

V usage is TRBV28 and J usage is TRBJ2-7; tentatively, D is TRBD1 (6 bases). V lost 10 bases and J 1 base, leaving 20 bases between the germline ends. Germline CDR1 and CDR2: MDHEN and SYDVKM. The CDR3 length is 15 residues. CDR3 bases: TGTGCCACAAAAAAGGGCAGGCAGGGGTCCTACGAGCAGTACTTC. Its translation is CATKKGRQGSYEQYF.

This clone has just one count. The genes are TRBV27 and TRBJ1-2; 7 bases fit TRBD1. From germline, CDR1 is MNHEY and CDR2 SMNVEV (reference sequence). CDR3 length: 15 amino acids. The V and J ends lost 6 bases and 5 bases, in that order; junction bases with no gene match: 12. The CDR3 is CASSQNRDRVYGYTF. The CDR3 region has the DNA TGTGCCAGCAGCCAGAACCGGGACAGAGTATATGGCTACACCTTC.

V and J are TRBV28 and TRBJ1-2; D is uncertain. CDR1 and CDR2 (germline): MDHEN, SYDVKM. The V and J ends lost 2 bases and 4 bases respectively, with 11 bases between them. The CDR3 is made up of 14 amino acids. CDR3 amino acids: CASSLGQLFYGYTF. The CDR3 DNA follows: TGTGCCAGCAGTTTAGGCCAGCTTTTCTATGGCTACACCTTC.

V and J are TRBV28 and TRBJ2-7; 9 bases are a match to TRBD1. This CDR3 region has 13 residues. With V trimmed by 5 bases and J by 3 bases, 2 bases remained unmatched. Germline CDR1 and CDR2: MDHEN and SYDVKM. This CDR3 is CASSPDRGYEQYF. CDR3 DNA sequence: TGTGCCAGCAGTCCGGACAGGGGCTACGAGCAGTACTTC. Together with reference TRBV28 and TRBJ2-7, the CDR3 gives the full variable domain: DVKVTQSSRYLVKRTGEKVFLECVQDMDHENMFWYRQDPGLGLRLIYFSYDVKMKEKGDIPEGYSVSREKKERFSLILESASTNQTSMYLCASSPDRGYEQYFGPGTRLTVT.

As regards this clone: Other nucleotide sequences from this sample produce the same CDR3. The J gene is TRBJ2-1, the V gene TRBV7-9, with TRBD1 identical over 7 bases. CDR1 and CDR2 from the germline V gene are SEHNR and FQNEAQ (reference sequence). V trimming: 1 base; J trimming: 0 bases; junction bases outside the gene matches: 0. This CDR3 comprises 15 residues. The CDR3 nucleotides are TGTGCCAGCAGCTTAGGGGACAGCTCCTACAATGAGCAGTTCTTC. Protein: CASSLGDSSYNEQFF.

V is TRBV29-1 and J is TRBJ1-2; 9 bases are a match to TRBD1. The CDR3 has 14 amino acids. Looked up from germline, CDR1 is SQVTM and CDR2 is ANQGSEA. Trimming took 3 bases from V and 4 from J; bases not matched to a gene: 6. CDR3: CSVDLGTGIYGYTF. For the CDR3, the DNA is TGCAGCGTTGATCTAGGGACAGGGATCTATGGCTACACCTTC.

The CDR3, as DNA: TGTGCCAGCAGCAGAGACAGGGGTCTGAACACTGAAGCTTTCTTT. Residues: CASSRDRGLNTEAFF. The chain employs TRBV9 and TRBJ1-1; TRBD1 agrees at 8 bases. The CDR3 length is 15 residues. Germline assignment: CDR1 SGDLS and CDR2 YYNGEE. After removal of 4 bases from V and 0 bases from J, the junction contained 5 bases not matched to a gene.

The chain combines TRBV29-1 with TRBJ1-1, with TRBD1 as a possible D gene (5 bases). This CDR3 has 12 amino acids. The ends were cut back, 3 bases at V and 1 base at J, with 6 bases in the middle. Looked up from germline, CDR1 is SQVTM and CDR2 is ANQGSEA. In DNA form, the CDR3 reads TGCAGCGTTGAGGGGCGGAACACTGAAGCTTTCTTT. Encoded protein: CSVEGRNTEAFF. Looking up the rest from reference TRBV29-1 and TRBJ1-1 gives the full variable domain: SAVISQKPSRDICQRGTSLTIQCQVDSQVTMMFWYRQQPGQSLTLIATANQGSEATYESGFVIDKFPISRPNLTFSTLTVSNMSPEDSSIYLCSVEGRNTEAFFGQGTRLTVV.

The V and J genes are TRBV6-1 and TRBJ1-2, with TRBD1 matching 7 bases. J lost 4 bases, V lost 8 bases, and 13 bases had no gene match. The CDR3 is 15 amino acids. Germline CDR1 and CDR2: MNHNS and SASEGT. DNA for the CDR3: TGTGCCAGCCTCTCCTATACAGGGGCGGGCTATGGCTACACCTTC. This translates into CASLSYTGAGYGYTF.

The V gene is TRBV7-9, the J gene TRBJ2-4; the match to TRBD2 covers 10 bases. CDR1 is SEHNR, CDR2 FQNEAQ, per germline (reference sequence). This CDR3 has 17 residues. With 4 bases clipped from V and 0 bases from J, the junction kept 6 bases outside the gene matches. DNA of the CDR3: TGTGCCAGCAGCTCCTCTAGCGGGGGATTAGCCAAAAACATTCAGTACTTC. Translated, it gives CASSSSSGGLAKNIQYF.

The V call is TRBV6-5, the J call TRBJ2-2, with D possibly being TRBD2 (6 bases). Trimming took 2 bases from V and 3 from J, leaving 13 bases between them. In germline, CDR1 is MNHEY, CDR2 SVGAGI. This CDR3 is built from 16 residues. The CDR3 sequence: CASSYPAGLDTGELFF. CDR3 in DNA: TGTGCCAGCAGTTACCCGGCGGGGCTCGACACCGGGGAGCTGTTTTTT.

The rearrangement links TRBV30 to TRBJ1-1, with D maybe TRBD1 (6 bases). V was clipped by 5 bases and J by 7 bases, with 14 bases between them. Germline loops: CDR1 GTSNPN, CDR2 SVGIG (reference sequence). The CDR3 extends over 12 amino acids. DNA for the CDR3: TGTGCCTGGCACAGGGCCTACCTTGAAGCTTTCTTT. This encodes CAWHRAYLEAFF.

The chain carries TRBV10-1 and TRBJ2-3; D may be TRBD1 or TRBD2 (5 bases each). Germline CDR1 WNHNN, CDR2 SYGVQD (reference sequence). The CDR3 contains 14 residues. The V end lost 4 bases, the J end lost 4 bases, and 12 bases lay between the germline ends. The CDR3 bases are TGCGCCAGCAGTGGTGAGGGGATTTCAGATACGCAGTATTTT. The encoded protein is CASSGEGISDTQYF.

The chain links TRBV7-6 to TRBJ2-7; no clear D. The CDR3 runs to 13 residues. The V end lost 4 bases, the J end lost 3 bases, and 10 bases lay between the germline ends. Germline V gene sequence: CDR1 SGHVS, CDR2 FNYEAQ. The CDR3 sequence is CASSSHTDYEQYF. In DNA form, the CDR3 reads TGTGCCAGCAGCTCCCACACAGACTACGAGCAGTACTTC.

As regards this clone: Additional DNA sequences in this sample encode the identical CDR3. The chain couples TRBV5-1 to TRBJ2-3; 12 nucleotides agree with TRBD1. This CDR3 region has 16 residues. Trimming at V came to 4 bases and at J to 4 bases, leaving 7 bases not matched to a gene. Germline-derived CDR1 and CDR2 are SGHRS and YFSETQ. The CDR3 region has the DNA TGCGCCAGCAGCCTAATGGGACAGGGGGCGGCAGATACGCAGTATTTT. This gives the protein CASSLMGQGAADTQYF.

The chain carries TRBV6-1 and TRBJ2-7; no clear D gene. This CDR3 spans 15 amino acids. The germline V gene has CDR1 MNHNS and CDR2 SASEGT. Deletions cut 10 bases from V and 3 bases from J, with 22 bases between. CDR3 in amino acids: CATFDSEKTFYEQYF. In DNA form, the CDR3 reads TGTGCCACGTTTGACTCAGAAAAAACCTTCTACGAGCAGTACTTC.

In its sample, this clone was seen once. The chain uses TRBV13 and TRBJ1-2; 7 bases match TRBD1. In germline, CDR1 is PRHDT, CDR2 FYEKMQ (reference sequence). The CDR3 runs 14 residues. Trimming took 5 bases from V and 5 from J; bases not matched to a gene: 8. The CDR3 is CASSPSGTAYGYTF. The CDR3 nucleotides read TGTGCCAGCAGCCCATCCGGGACAGCATATGGCTACACCTTC.

V usage is TRBV4-3 and J usage is TRBJ2-3; 8 nucleotides align to TRBD2. The germline CDR1 and CDR2 sequences are LGHNA and YSLEER. V dropped 5 bases and J dropped 4; count of bases not matched to a gene: 8. There are 15 residues in the CDR3. The DNA of the CDR3 is TGCGCCAGCAGCTATTCGGGAGGGCCGTCAGATACGCAGTATTTT. Residues: CASSYSGGPSDTQYF.

This clone is a singleton in its sample. Other DNA sequences from this sample encode an identical CDR3 as well. The rearrangement uses TRBV6-5 and TRBJ2-7; D may be TRBD2 (5 bases). Germline CDR1 reads MNHEY; CDR2 reads SVGAGI. CDR3 length: 13 residues. V was trimmed by 0 bases and J by 6 bases, leaving 9 bases between them. CDR3 coding DNA: TGTGCCAGCAGTTACTCCCGAGGAGGCGAGCAGTACTTC. It encodes CASSYSRGGEQYF.

Notes on this clone: Other nucleotide sequences from this sample produce the same CDR3. The V gene is TRBV28, the J gene TRBJ2-3; D ambiguous. This CDR3 region has 10 residues. Germline CDR1 MDHEN, CDR2 SYDVKM. V was cut by 6 bases and J by 2 bases, with 0 bases left in between. The DNA of the CDR3 is TGTGCCAGCAGCACAGATACGCAGTATTTT. Protein sequence: CASSTDTQYF.

As for this clone: One junction end disagrees with the germline gene, perhaps due to a read error. Within the sample, other DNA sequences also encode this same CDR3. The rearrangement uses TRBV13 and TRBJ2-7; unclear D gene. Germline CDR1 PRHDT, CDR2 FYEKMQ (reference sequence). This CDR3 region has 11 residues. CDR3 protein: CASSLGYEQYF. The CDR3 region has the DNA TGTGCCAGCAGCCTAGGTTACGAGCAGTACTTC.

This clone was detected only once. V usage is TRBV7-9 and J usage is TRBJ1-3; perhaps TRBD1 as D (5 bases). CDR1 SEHNR and CDR2 FQNEAQ come from the germline V gene (reference sequence). Trimming shortened V by 1 base and J by 8 bases, and 12 bases separated the two germline ends. This CDR3 spans 14 amino acids. The CDR3 DNA reads TGTGCCAGCAGCTTAGGGGACGGGCCTCACACCATATATTTT. This translates into CASSLGDGPHTIYF.

The chain is built from TRBV4-3 and TRBJ2-7; no clear D. Germline CDR1 and CDR2: LGHNA and YSLEER. The CDR3 runs to 14 residues. V lost 2 bases and J 7 bases, leaving 15 bases between the germline ends. In DNA, the CDR3 is TGCGCCAGCAGCCAAAGACTGGGGAAATTGGAGCAGTACTTC. It specifies CASSQRLGKLEQYF.

Worth noting for this clone: The sample carries other DNA sequences with the same CDR3. The chain's CDR3 is CAWSVSRGYEQYF. The CDR3 DNA sequence: TGTGCCTGGAGTGTCTCTCGGGGGTACGAGCAGTACTTC. The rearrangement links TRBV30 to TRBJ2-7; possibly TRBD2 for D (6 bases). V was pared by 0 bases and J by 4 bases, with 10 bases between. The germline V gene has CDR1 GTSNPN and CDR2 SVGIG (reference sequence). The CDR3 contains 13 residues.

The chain carries TRBV9 and TRBJ2-2; perhaps TRBD1 as D (5 bases). CDR3 length equals 14 residues. Between the trimmed V and J ends, which lost 0 bases and 6 bases, there was a span of 9 bases. CDR1 and CDR2 from the germline V gene are SGDLS and YYNGEE. CDR3 nucleotide sequence: TGTGCCAGCAGCGTAGGGGGCCAGTCCGGGGAGCTGTTTTTT. This translates into CASSVGGQSGELFF. The complete variable domain, with remaining parts taken from reference TRBV9 and TRBJ2-2, reads DSGVTQTPKHLITATGQRVTLRCSPRSGDLSVYWYQQSLDQGLQFLIQYYNGEERAKGNILERFSAQQFPDLHSELNLSSLELGDSALYFCASSVGGQSGELFFGEGSRLTVL.

As for this clone: The same CDR3 also results from other DNA sequences found in this sample. The J gene is TRBJ1-6, the V gene TRBV27; D perhaps matches TRBD1 (5 bases). The germline CDR1 and CDR2 sequences are MNHEY and SMNVEV (reference sequence). Between the trimmed V and J ends, which lost 3 bases and 10 bases, there was a span of 10 bases. This CDR3 has 13 amino acids. The DNA of the CDR3 is TGTGCCAGCAGTTTGGGAAGGGGATCACCCCTCCACTTT. It encodes CASSLGRGSPLHF.